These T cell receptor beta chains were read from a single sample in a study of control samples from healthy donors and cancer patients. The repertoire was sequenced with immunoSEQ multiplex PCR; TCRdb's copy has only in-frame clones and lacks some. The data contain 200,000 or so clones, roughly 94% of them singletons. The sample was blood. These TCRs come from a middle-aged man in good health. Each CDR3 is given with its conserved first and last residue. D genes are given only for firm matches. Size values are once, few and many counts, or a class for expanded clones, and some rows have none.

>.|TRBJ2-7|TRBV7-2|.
TGTGCCAGCAGCTTCCCCCTAGGTGGGCAGTACTTC
CASSFPLGGQYF
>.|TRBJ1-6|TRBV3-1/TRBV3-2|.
TGTGCCAGCAGCCAAGATAGGGGGAGCATATGGTCACCCCTCCACTTT
CASSQDRGSIWSPLHF
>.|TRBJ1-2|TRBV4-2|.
TGTGCCAGCAGCCAAGATCAGAACAGACTCTATGGCTACACCTTC
CASSQDQNRLYGYTF
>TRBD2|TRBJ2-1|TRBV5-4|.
TGTGCCAGCAGTTCCTCGATTCTAGCGGGGGATGCCATCTCCTACAATGAGCAGTTCTTC
CASSSSILAGDAISYNEQFF
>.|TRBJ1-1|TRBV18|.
TGTGCCAGCTCATCGACAGCGAACACTGAAGCTTTCTTT
CASSSTANTEAFF
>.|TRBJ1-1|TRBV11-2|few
TGTGCCAGCAGCTTAGGGCAGGGTTTCACTGAAGCTTTCTTT
CASSLGQGFTEAFF
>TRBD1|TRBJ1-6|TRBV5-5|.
TGTGCCAGCAGCCGGACAGGGGGCGTCGATAATTCACCCCTCCACTTT
CASSRTGGVDNSPLHF
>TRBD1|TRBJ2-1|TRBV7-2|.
TGTGCCAGCAGCTTCCGGGGACAGGGGACCTACAATGAGCAGTTCTTC
CASSFRGQGTYNEQFF
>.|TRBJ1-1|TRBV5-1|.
TGCGCCAGCAGCTTGGAAAGCTCAGGGAGGGGAACTGAAGCTTTCTTT
CASSLESSGRGTEAFF
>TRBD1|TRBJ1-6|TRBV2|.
TGTGCCAGCAGGGGACAGGGGGCTGTAGCACCCCTCCACTTT
CASRGQGAVAPLHF
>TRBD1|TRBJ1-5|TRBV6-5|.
TGTGCCAGCAGTTATACAAGGACAGGGTCCTTACCCCAGCATTTT
CASSYTRTGSLPQHF
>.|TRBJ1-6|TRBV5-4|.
TGTGCCAGCAGCTTGAACGCCAGGGCCGCCCGAGGGTCACCCCTCCACTTT
CASSLNARAARGSPLHF
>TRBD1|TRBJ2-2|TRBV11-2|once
TGTGCCAGCAGCTTAGACCCCGACAGGGCCGCCACCGGGGAGCTGTTTTTT
CASSLDPDRAATGELFF
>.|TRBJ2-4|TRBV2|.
TGTGCCAGCAGTGAGGGGGGTCACATTCAGTACTTC
CASSEGGHIQYF
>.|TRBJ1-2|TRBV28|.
TGTGCCAGCAGCCCCGTGGGATATGGCTACACCTTC
CASSPVGYGYTF
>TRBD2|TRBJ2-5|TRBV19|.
TGTGCCAGTAGTTCTTACACTAGCGGGGGAGAGACCCAGTACTTC
CASSSYTSGGETQYF
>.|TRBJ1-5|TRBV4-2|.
TGTGCCAGCAGCCAAGGGGGGCTAGGACAGAATAATCAGCCCCAGCATTTT
CASSQGGLGQNNQPQHF
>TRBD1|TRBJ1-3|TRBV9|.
TGTGCCAGCAAGCGGGGACAGGGGGGAAACACCATATATTTT
CASKRGQGGNTIYF
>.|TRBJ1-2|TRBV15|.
TGTGCCACCAGCAGAGACAAGCGAAACTATGGCTACACCTTC
CATSRDKRNYGYTF
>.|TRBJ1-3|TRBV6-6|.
TGTGCCAGCAGTCAGGCGGCTGCCATATATTTT
CASSQAAAIYF
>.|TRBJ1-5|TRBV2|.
TGTGCCAGCAACAGGGAGGGGAATCAGCCCCAGCATTTT
CASNREGNQPQHF
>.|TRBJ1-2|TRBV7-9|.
TGTGCCAGCAGCCCTCACCAGGTGCTTGGCTACACCTTC
CASSPHQVLGYTF
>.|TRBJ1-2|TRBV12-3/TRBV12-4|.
TGTGCCAGCAGTTTAGAGGGCTATGGCTACACCTTC
CASSLEGYGYTF
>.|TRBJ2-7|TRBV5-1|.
TGCGCCAGCAGATATGACAGATCCTACGAGCAGTACTTC
CASRYDRSYEQYF
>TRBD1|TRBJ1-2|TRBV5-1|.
TGCGCCAGCAGCCCGGGACAGGGATACGGCTACACCTTC
CASSPGQGYGYTF
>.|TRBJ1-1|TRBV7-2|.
TGTGCCAGCAGCTTAGACCGGGGAGCTTACACTGAAGCTTTCTTT
CASSLDRGAYTEAFF
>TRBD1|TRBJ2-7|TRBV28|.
TGTGCCAGCAGTCCCATTGACAGGGGGCTGAGGGAGCAGTACTTC
CASSPIDRGLREQYF
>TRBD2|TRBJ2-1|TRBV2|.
TGTGCCAGCAGTGAAGGGGGGACTAGGTATCATGAGCAGTTCTTC
CASSEGGTRYHEQFF
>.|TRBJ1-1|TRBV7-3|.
TGTGCCAGCAGCTTAACGAATCAGAACACTGAAGCTTTCTTT
CASSLTNQNTEAFF
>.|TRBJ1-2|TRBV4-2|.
TGTGCCAGCAGCCAAGAAAGACTGCGTATCCCAAGGGGTGGCTACACCTTC
CASSQERLRIPRGGYTF
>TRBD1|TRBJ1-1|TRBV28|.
TGTGCCAGCAGTTTCGGACAGGGAAGAAACACTGAAGCTTTCTTT
CASSFGQGRNTEAFF
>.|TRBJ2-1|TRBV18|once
TGTGCCAGCTCACCACCGAGCGTCAATGAGCAGTTCTTC
CASSPPSVNEQFF
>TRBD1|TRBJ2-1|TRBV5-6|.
TGTGCCAGCAGAACCCGAGGGGGCGCGTCCTACAATGAGCAGTTCTTC
CASRTRGGASYNEQFF
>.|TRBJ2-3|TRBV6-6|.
TGTGCCAGCAGTTACCCCCGTAGGTCAGATACGCAGTATTTT
CASSYPRRSDTQYF
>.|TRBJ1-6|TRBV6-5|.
TGTGCCAGCAGCACCACCGATTCACCCCTCCACTTT
CASSTTDSPLHF
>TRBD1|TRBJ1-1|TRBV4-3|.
TGCGCCAGCAGCCGGGGCGACAGGGGCATTAAGAACACTGAAGCTTTCTTT
CASSRGDRGIKNTEAFF
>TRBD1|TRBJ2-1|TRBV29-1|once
TGCAGCGTGGCCGGGACAGGGGCCAATGAGCAGTTCTTC
CSVAGTGANEQFF
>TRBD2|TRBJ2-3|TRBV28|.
TGTGCCAGCAGTTTGTTGGGTAGCGGGCTCGATACGCAGTATTTT
CASSLLGSGLDTQYF
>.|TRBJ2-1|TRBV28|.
TGTGCCAGCATTGGGGCTCTAGGCCACAATGAGCAGTTCTTC
CASIGALGHNEQFF
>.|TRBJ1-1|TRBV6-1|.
TGTGCCAGCAGTGAAGGTGTGGCCCAGAACACTGAAGCTTTCTTT
CASSEGVAQNTEAFF
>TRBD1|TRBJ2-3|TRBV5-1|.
TGCGCCAGCACCCAGACAGGGGTGAGGACAGATACGCAGTATTTT
CASTQTGVRTDTQYF